The 4 T cell receptor beta chains presented below share a single source sample, sequenced in a study of shared clonotypes between healthy human individuals. The assay was immunoSEQ multiplex PCR, and TCRdb's table has in-frame clones only and misses some. The sample holds roughly 2,000,000 clones; 93% are singletons and the top ten take more than 1.5%. The naive CD8 subset, CD45RO-negative cells positively selected for CCR7, excluded terminally differentiated effector memory CD45RA+ cells. Specimen: naive CD8+ T cells from PBMCs. The receptors come from a man in his late teens or twenties in good health. Some clones in this sample may be carry-over from other donors' samples.

This clone was detected once. The J gene is TRBJ2-7, the V gene TRBV7-9, with 8 bases fitting TRBD1. Germline-derived CDR1 and CDR2 are SEHNR and FQNEAQ (reference sequence). CDR3 length: 16 residues. With V trimmed by 4 bases and J by 2 bases, 10 bases remained unmatched. DNA for the CDR3: TGTGCCAGCAGCTCCCAAGGACAGGGATCCCCCTACGAGCAGTACTTC. Its protein product is CASSSQGQGSPYEQYF.

V gene TRBV10-2 combines with J gene TRBJ1-4; TRBD1 might be the D (6 bases). The CDR3 loop spans 16 amino acids. Germline V CDR1 and CDR2: WSHSY, SAAADI. Trimming took off 4 bases at V and 6 bases at J, with 18 bases between the two ends. The chain's CDR3 is CASSGGYRAGDEKLFF. CDR3 DNA: TGCGCCAGCAGTGGGGGATACAGGGCTGGGGATGAAAAACTGTTTTTT.

V gene TRBV14 combines with J gene TRBJ2-1; D assignment may be TRBD1 or TRBD2 (5 bases each). Trimming took off 0 bases at V and 4 bases at J, with 13 bases between the two ends. The CDR3 is made up of 16 amino acids. Germline V gives CDR1 SGHDN, CDR2 FVKESK. For the CDR3, the DNA is TGTGCCAGCAGCCAAGACAGGGTAGCGCCTTACAATGAGCAGTTCTTC. Amino acid sequence: CASSQDRVAPYNEQFF.

In its sample, this clone was seen a few times. This chain links TRBV29-1 with TRBJ1-1; D is perhaps TRBD1 (5 bases). Between the trimmed V and J ends, which lost 4 bases and 5 bases, there was a span of 8 bases. The CDR3 loop spans 11 amino acids. The germline V gene has CDR1 SQVTM and CDR2 ANQGSEA. CDR3 in amino acids: CSVGTRTEAFF. The CDR3, as DNA: TGCAGCGTTGGGACAAGAACTGAAGCTTTCTTT.